This record covers a single T cell receptor (beta chain). What it binds is not known. This sample is part of a study of a mutant IDH1 vaccine in newly diagnosed glioma. As for the study in general: Eight vaccinations reached patients in weeks 1, 3, 5, 7, 11, 15, 19 and 23. Either 4-6 weeks after radiotherapy alone or alongside temozolomide, vaccination was begun. Prior therapy was radiotherapy, temozolomide, or both; most received both.

Indicated time point: week 23, last vaccination. With topical imiquimod, each dose of the vaccine consisted of 300 ug of mutant IDH1 20-mer peptide. Germline-derived CDR1 and CDR2 are MDHEN and SYDVKM. V lost 6 bases and J 6 bases, leaving 20 bases between the germline ends. CDR3 length: 16 residues. Repertoires were generated with immunoSEQ multiplex PCR, while TCRdb's copy carries only in-frame clones and drops some. The data contain about 44,000 clones, approximately 90% of them singletons. The sequencing here drew on PBMCs, taken from a glioma patient whose treatment included an IDH1 peptide vaccine. This receptor was identified in a man in his forties or fifties with glioma. The chain uses TRBV28 and TRBJ1-4; TRBD1 might be the D (6 bases). The CDR3: CASSSTEGGRDEKLFF. CDR3 nucleotide sequence: TGTGCCAGCAGCTCCACCGAGGGGGGTAGGGATGAAAAACTGTTTTTT.